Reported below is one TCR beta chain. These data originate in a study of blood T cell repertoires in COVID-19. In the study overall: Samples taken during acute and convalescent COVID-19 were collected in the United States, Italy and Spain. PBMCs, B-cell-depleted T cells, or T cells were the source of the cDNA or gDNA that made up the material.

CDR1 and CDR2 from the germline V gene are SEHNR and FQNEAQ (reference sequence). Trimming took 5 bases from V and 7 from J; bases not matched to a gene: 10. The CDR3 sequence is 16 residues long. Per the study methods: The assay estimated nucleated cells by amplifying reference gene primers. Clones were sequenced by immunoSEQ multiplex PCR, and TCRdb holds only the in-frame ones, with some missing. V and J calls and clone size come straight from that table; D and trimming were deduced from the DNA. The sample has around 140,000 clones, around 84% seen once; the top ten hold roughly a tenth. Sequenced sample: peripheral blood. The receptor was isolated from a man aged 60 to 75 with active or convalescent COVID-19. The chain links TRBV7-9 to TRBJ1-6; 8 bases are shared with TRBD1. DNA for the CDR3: TGTGCCAGCAGCCAGGACCGCTCAGGGGGCAATTCACCCCTCCACTTT. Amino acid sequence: CASSQDRSGGNSPLHF.